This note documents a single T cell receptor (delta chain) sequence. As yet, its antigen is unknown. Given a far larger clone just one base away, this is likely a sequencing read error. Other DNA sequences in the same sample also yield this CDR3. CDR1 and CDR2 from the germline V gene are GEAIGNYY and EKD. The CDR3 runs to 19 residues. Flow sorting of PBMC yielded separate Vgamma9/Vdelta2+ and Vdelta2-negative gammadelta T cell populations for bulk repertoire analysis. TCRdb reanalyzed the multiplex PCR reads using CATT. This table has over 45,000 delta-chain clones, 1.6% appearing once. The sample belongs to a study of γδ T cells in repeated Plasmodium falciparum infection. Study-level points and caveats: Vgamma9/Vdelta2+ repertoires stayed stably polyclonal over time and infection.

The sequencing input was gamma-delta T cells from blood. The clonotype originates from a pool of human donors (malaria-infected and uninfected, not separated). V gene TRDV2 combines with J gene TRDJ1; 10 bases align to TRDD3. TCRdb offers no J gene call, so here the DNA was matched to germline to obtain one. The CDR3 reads CACDTFSYGGYGYTDKLIF. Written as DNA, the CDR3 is TGTGCTTGTGACACCTTTTCCTACGGGGGATACGGGTACACCGATAAACTCATCTTT.